This T cell receptor (beta chain) was obtained from a study of OX40 agonist ivuxolimab in advanced cancers. The V and J ends lost 6 bases and 4 bases respectively, with 12 bases between them. This CDR3 is built from 13 residues. Germline CDR1 and CDR2: MNHNY and SVGAGI (reference sequence). Clones were sequenced by immunoSEQ multiplex PCR, and TCRdb holds only the in-frame ones, with some missing. The repertoire has about 50,000 clones, roughly 80% of them found once; the top ten carry around 4%. The V gene is TRBV6-6, the J gene TRBJ1-2; D may be TRBD1 (5 bases). Here the sequenced sample was CD4+ or CD8+ T cells sorted from blood, taken in a trial of the OX40 agonist ivuxolimab. The sequence was obtained from an adult with an advanced solid tumor such as melanoma, head and neck, liver or kidney cancer. CDR3 protein: CASRRQNSYGYTF. CDR3 sequence (DNA): TGTGCCAGCAGAAGACAGAATAGCTATGGCTACACCTTC.